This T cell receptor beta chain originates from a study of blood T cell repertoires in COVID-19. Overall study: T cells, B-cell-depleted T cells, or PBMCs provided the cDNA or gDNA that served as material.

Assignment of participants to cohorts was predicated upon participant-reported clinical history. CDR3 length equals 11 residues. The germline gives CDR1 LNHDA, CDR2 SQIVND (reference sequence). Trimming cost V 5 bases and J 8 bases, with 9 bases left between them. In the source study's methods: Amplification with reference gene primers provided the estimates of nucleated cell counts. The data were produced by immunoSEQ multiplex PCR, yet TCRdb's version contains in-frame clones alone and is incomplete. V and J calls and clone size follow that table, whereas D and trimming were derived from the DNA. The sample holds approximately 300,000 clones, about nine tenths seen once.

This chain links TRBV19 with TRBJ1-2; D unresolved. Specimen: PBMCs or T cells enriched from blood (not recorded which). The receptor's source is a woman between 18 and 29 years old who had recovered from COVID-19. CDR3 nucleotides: TGTGCCAGTAGTTCACGGAGGGGCTACACCTTC. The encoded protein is CASSSRRGYTF.